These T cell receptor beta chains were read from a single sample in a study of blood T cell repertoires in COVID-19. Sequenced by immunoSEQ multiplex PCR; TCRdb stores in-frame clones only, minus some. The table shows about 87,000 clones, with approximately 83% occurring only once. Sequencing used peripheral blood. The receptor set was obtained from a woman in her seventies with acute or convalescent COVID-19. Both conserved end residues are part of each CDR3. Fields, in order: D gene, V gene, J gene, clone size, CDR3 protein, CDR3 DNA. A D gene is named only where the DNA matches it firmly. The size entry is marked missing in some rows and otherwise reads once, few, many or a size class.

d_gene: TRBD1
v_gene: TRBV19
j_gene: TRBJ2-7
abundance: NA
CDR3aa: CASNLDREYEQYF
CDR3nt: TGTGCCAGTAATCTGGACAGGGAGTACGAGCAGTACTTC

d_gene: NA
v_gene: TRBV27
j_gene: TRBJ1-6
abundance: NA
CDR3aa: CATGTIYNSPLHF
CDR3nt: TGTGCCACAGGGACAATTTATAATTCACCCCTCCACTTT

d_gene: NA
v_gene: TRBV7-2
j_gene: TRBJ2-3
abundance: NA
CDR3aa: CASSLLRVDTQYF
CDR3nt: TGTGCCAGCAGCCTACTAAGAGTCGATACGCAGTATTTT

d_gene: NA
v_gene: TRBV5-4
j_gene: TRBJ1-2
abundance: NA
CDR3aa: CASSSGGGYTF
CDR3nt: TGTGCCAGCAGCTCCGGCGGGGGCTACACCTTC

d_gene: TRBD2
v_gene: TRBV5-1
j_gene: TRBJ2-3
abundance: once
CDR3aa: CASSFSFSGTSLNTQYF
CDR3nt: TGCGCCAGCAGCTTTTCATTCTCCGGGACTAGCTTGAATACGCAGTATTTT

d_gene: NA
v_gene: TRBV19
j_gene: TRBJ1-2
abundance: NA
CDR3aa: CASTTRAETAGGYTF
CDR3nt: TGTGCCAGTACCACCAGGGCAGAGACCGCGGGAGGCTACACCTTC

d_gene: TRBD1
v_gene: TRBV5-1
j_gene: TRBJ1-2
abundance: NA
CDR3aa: CASSDRTGASYGYTF
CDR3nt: TGCGCCAGCAGCGACCGGACAGGGGCTAGCTATGGCTACACCTTC

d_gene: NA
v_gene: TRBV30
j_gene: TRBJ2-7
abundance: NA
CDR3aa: CAWSLTVDYEQYF
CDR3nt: TGTGCCTGGAGTCTGACAGTGGACTACGAGCAGTACTTC

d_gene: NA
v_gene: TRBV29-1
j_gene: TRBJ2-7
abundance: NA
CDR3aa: CSATTSSYEQYF
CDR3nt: TGCAGCGCCACGACTAGCTCCTACGAGCAGTACTTC

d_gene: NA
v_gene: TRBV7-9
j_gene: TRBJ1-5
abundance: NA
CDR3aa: CASSLGIRQPQHF
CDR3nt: TGTGCCAGCAGCCTAGGGATCAGGCAGCCCCAGCATTTT

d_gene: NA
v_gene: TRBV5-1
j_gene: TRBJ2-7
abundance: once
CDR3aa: CASSLARADYEQYF
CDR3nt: TGCGCCAGCAGCTTGGCCAGGGCGGACTACGAGCAGTACTTC

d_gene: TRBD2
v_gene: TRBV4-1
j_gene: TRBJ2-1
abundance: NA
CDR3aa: CASSHTLAASGVNEQFF
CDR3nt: TGCGCCAGCAGCCATACCCTCGCGGCTAGCGGGGTGAATGAGCAGTTCTTC

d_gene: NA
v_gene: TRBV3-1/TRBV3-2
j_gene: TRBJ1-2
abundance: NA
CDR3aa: CASSNRENYGYTF
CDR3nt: TGTGCCAGCAGCAACCGGGAAAACTATGGCTACACCTTC

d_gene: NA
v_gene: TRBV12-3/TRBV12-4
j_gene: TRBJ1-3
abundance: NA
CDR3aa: CASSLERRSIYF
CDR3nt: TGTGCCAGCAGTTTGGAGCGGAGGTCCATATATTTT